This TCR beta chain was sequenced during a study of radiotherapy plus CTLA-4 blockade in lung cancer. Study background: An objective response was seen in 15% to 20% of patients, and disease control in 25% to 40%.

Profiled with immunoSEQ multiplex PCR; TCRdb holds only in-frame clones, not every one. The sample lists 130,000 or so clones, about 87% occurring once. As concerns this clone: No antigen is known for it.

The V segment lost 2 bases and the J segment 8 bases; nucleotides outside the gene matches: 4. Per the germline V gene, CDR1 is GTSNPN and CDR2 is SVGIG (reference sequence). This CDR3 region has 13 residues. The study's findings and limits: There was expansion of tumor-derived TCR clones in blood after radiotherapy plus ipilimumab.

The source of this sequence is a human donor with non-small cell lung cancer that progressed on radiotherapy plus ipilimumab. V gene TRBV30 combines with J gene TRBJ2-2; 8 bases align to TRBD2. Sequenced here: peripheral blood, sampled from a patient treated with radiotherapy plus ipilimumab. The CDR3 sequence is CAWSPGGAGELFF. Written as DNA, the CDR3 is TGTGCCTGGAGTCCCGGGGGGGCTGGGGAGCTGTTTTTT.